Detailed here is one TCR beta chain. Its specificity is unknown. The study reverse transcribed the entire isolated RNA, so it sequenced expressed TCRB transcripts. For naive, central memory and regulatory T cell samples, reads averaged approximately 3.9 million. Produced via immunoSEQ multiplex PCR; TCRdb's table is partial and in-frame only. This sample carries more than 250,000 clones, roughly 22% of them seen once, and the ten largest clones take less than 0.03%. Between the trimmed V and J ends, which lost 1 base and 0 bases, there was a span of 10 bases. Germline CDR1 and CDR2: LGHNA and YSLEER. This CDR3 has 17 residues. This record comes from a study of beta chain features in type 1 diabetes. Overall study findings and caveats: Moderately but significantly shorter TCRB CDR3s were found in Type 1 diabetes patients in all four CD4+ subsets.

V gene TRBV4-3 combines with J gene TRBJ2-6; D remains ambiguous. Sequenced input: naive CD4+ T cells from blood. This receptor was obtained from a woman aged 35 to 49 with type 1 diabetes. The CDR3 loop reads CASSQVAESSGANVLTF. The CDR3 nucleotides read TGCGCCAGCAGCCAAGTGGCGGAGAGCTCTGGGGCCAACGTCCTGACTTTC.